The rows below give T cell receptor beta chains drawn from one sample of a study of T cells in Graves' hyperthyroidism and ophthalmopathy. Each CDR3 protein gets one entry after TCRdb re-called the multiplex PCR reads with MiXCR. In the table there are about 680,000 distinct CDR3 sequences, roughly 32% of which are singletons. Sequencing input: blood. The source is a woman aged 40 to 49 with Graves' hyperthyroidism. Each CDR3 is given with its conserved first and last residue. Fields, in order: V gene, D gene, J gene, clone size, CDR3 protein, CDR3 DNA. A D gene is named only where the DNA matches it firmly. Size is stated for part of the rows, as once, few or many counts, or as a class when the clone is expanded.

>TRBV2|NA|TRBJ1-2|many
CASSALMEGYTF
TGTGCCAGCAGTGCACTGATGGAAGGCTACACCTTC
>TRBV19|TRBD2|TRBJ2-7|few
CASARGGVSSHEQYF
TGTGCCTCCGCCCGGGGGGGCGTAAGTAGCCACGAGCAGTACTTC
>TRBV6-2/TRBV6-3|TRBD1|TRBJ1-5|few
CASSYPSGQGLNQPQHF
TGTGCCAGCAGTTATCCCTCAGGACAGGGCCTTAATCAGCCCCAGCATTTT
>TRBV18|NA|TRBJ1-1|NA
CASSPPGPRNTEAFF
TGTGCCAGCTCACCACCTGGCCCCCGCAACACTGAAGCTTTCTTT
>TRBV7-3|TRBD2|TRBJ2-7|NA
CASSLEMAGAAYEQYF
TGTGCCAGCAGCTTAGAGATGGCGGGAGCGGCCTACGAGCAGTACTTC
>TRBV19|TRBD1|TRBJ1-3|NA
CASSISAGGPSGNTIYF
TGTGCCAGTAGTATTTCAGCAGGGGGCCCCTCTGGAAACACCATATATTTT
>TRBV10-1|NA|TRBJ2-7|NA
CASKEREQYF
TGCGCCAGCAAGGAGCGGGAGCAGTACTTC
>TRBV7-2|NA|TRBJ1-1|NA
CASSLAEGAKMNTEAFF
TGTGCCAGCAGCTTAGCCGAAGGAGCAAAGATGAACACTGAAGCTTTCTTT
>TRBV7-9|NA|TRBJ1-1|NA
CASSPAVGGGRHTEAFF
TGTGCCAGCAGCCCCGCCGTTGGTGGGGGTAGGCACACTGAAGCTTTCTTT
>TRBV7-9|TRBD1|TRBJ1-1|many
CASSPTMTGRMNTEAFF
TGTGCCAGCAGCCCTACTATGACAGGGAGAATGAACACTGAAGCTTTCTTT
>TRBV6-4|NA|TRBJ2-7|once
CASSAGPHYEQYF
TGTGCCAGCAGTGCGGGACCGCACTACGAGCAGTACTTC
>TRBV4-1|NA|TRBJ1-1|NA
CASSQDAPRWEAFF
TGCGCCAGCAGCCAGGATGCGCCCCGTTGGGAAGCTTTCTTT
>TRBV19|NA|TRBJ1-2|many
CASSKVGYYGYTF
TGTGCCAGTAGTAAAGTGGGTTACTATGGCTACACCTTC
>TRBV7-9|TRBD1|TRBJ1-2|many
CASSFPGQAYGYTF
TGTGCCAGCAGCTTCCCGGGACAGGCCTATGGCTACACCTTC
>TRBV24-1|NA|TRBJ1-6|many
CATSDPRQGPNSPLHF
TGTGCCACCAGTGATCCACGGCAGGGGCCTAATTCACCCCTCCACTTT
>TRBV5-6|TRBD1|TRBJ1-1|NA
CAGSRQGTEAFF
TGTGCCGGCAGCCGACAGGGAACTGAAGCTTTCTTT
>TRBV11-2|TRBD2|TRBJ2-5|NA
CASSPRASGSSSGETQYF
TGTGCCAGCAGCCCCCGAGCTAGCGGGAGCTCCTCGGGAGAGACCCAGTACTTC
>TRBV25-1|NA|TRBJ1-1|NA
CASIHRGSTEAFF
TGTGCCAGCATTCATAGGGGGAGTACTGAAGCTTTCTTT
>TRBV7-9|NA|TRBJ1-2|many
CASSLGMDGYGYTF
TGTGCCAGCAGCTTAGGGATGGACGGCTATGGCTACACCTTC
>TRBV7-2|TRBD1|TRBJ1-2|many
CASSQAAGGNYGYTF
TGTGCCAGCAGCCAAGCGGCAGGGGGGAACTATGGCTACACCTTC
>TRBV7-2|NA|TRBJ1-1|NA
CATTRGGFDTEAFF
TGTGCCACAACACGAGGGGGTTTCGACACTGAAGCTTTCTTT
>TRBV12-3/TRBV12-4|TRBD2|TRBJ2-7|few
CASSYSGAYYEQYF
TGTGCCAGCAGTTATAGCGGGGCGTACTACGAGCAGTACTTC
>TRBV7-2|NA|TRBJ1-1|NA
CASSSTRQAGEAFF
TGTGCCAGCAGCTCGACCAGGCAGGCGGGTGAAGCTTTCTTT
>TRBV29-1|NA|TRBJ1-2|few
CSVEDPRGGYTF
TGCAGCGTTGAGGACCCAAGGGGTGGCTACACCTTC
>TRBV9|NA|TRBJ2-5|NA
CASSARAGLGETQYF
TGTGCCAGCAGCGCCAGAGCAGGACTGGGGGAGACCCAGTACTTC
>TRBV11-2|NA|TRBJ2-2|NA
CASTRTYTGELFF
TGTGCCAGCACTCGGACCTACACCGGGGAGCTGTTTTTT
>TRBV7-8|TRBD2|TRBJ2-7|NA
CASSFGLADYNEQYF
TGTGCCAGCAGCTTCGGACTAGCGGATTACAATGAGCAGTACTTC
>TRBV6-6|NA|TRBJ2-7|NA
CASKPGAGYEQYF
TGTGCCAGCAAACCCGGGGCAGGTTACGAGCAGTACTTC
>TRBV7-2|NA|TRBJ1-3|many
CASSLALGPSIYF
TGTGCCAGCAGCTTAGCGTTGGGGCCTTCCATATATTTT
>TRBV10-3|NA|TRBJ2-6|many
CAISAGTPSSGANVLTF
TGTGCCATCAGTGCCGGGACACCTAGCTCTGGGGCCAACGTCCTGACTTTC
>TRBV7-8|TRBD1|TRBJ2-7|NA
CASSASSDRGAYEQYF
TGTGCCAGCAGCGCCAGCAGTGACAGGGGGGCCTACGAGCAGTACTTC
>TRBV24-1|NA|TRBJ2-6|many
CATSGRDEGGKYSGANVLTF
TGTGCCACCAGTGGCCGGGACGAAGGAGGAAAATACTCTGGGGCCAACGTCCTGACTTTC
>TRBV19|NA|TRBJ1-5|once
CASSIRSRVDQPQHF
TGTGCCAGTAGTATTCGGAGCAGGGTCGATCAGCCCCAGCATTTT
>TRBV10-3|NA|TRBJ1-3|NA
CALNPRGNTIYF
TGTGCCCTCAACCCTAGGGGAAACACCATATATTTT
>TRBV12-3/TRBV12-4|NA|TRBJ1-2|NA
CASSSAGNFYGYTF
TGTGCCAGCAGTTCGGCAGGGAACTTCTATGGCTACACCTTC
>TRBV15|NA|TRBJ1-4|few
CATSSRAIRGEKLFF
TGTGCCACCAGCTCACGGGCCATCAGAGGTGAAAAACTGTTTTTT
>TRBV5-1|NA|TRBJ2-2|NA
CASNRQGASGELFF
TGCGCCAGCAACAGGCAGGGAGCGTCCGGGGAGCTGTTTTTT
>TRBV15|NA|TRBJ2-7|many
CATSRDWRRQKYF
TGTGCCACCAGCAGAGATTGGAGGAGACAGAAGTACTTC
>TRBV7-9|TRBD2|TRBJ2-2|NA
CASSYRTSYNEQFF
TGTGCCAGCAGCTACAGGACTAGCTACAATGAGCAGTTTTTT
>TRBV6-5|NA|TRBJ1-5|NA
CAISYSRGGDQPQHF
TGTGCCATCAGTTACTCAAGGGGGGGGGATCAGCCCCAGCATTTT
>TRBV7-9|NA|TRBJ2-6|many
CASSSNRVSGANVLTF
TGTGCCAGCAGCTCGAACAGGGTTTCTGGGGCCAACGTCCTGACTTTC
>TRBV7-2|TRBD2|TRBJ2-5|NA
CASSLGLAVVETQYF
TGTGCCAGCAGTTTAGGACTAGCGGTGGTCGAGACCCAGTACTTC
>TRBV28|TRBD2|TRBJ2-5|NA
CAAKTSGSETQYF
TGTGCCGCCAAGACTAGCGGGAGTGAGACCCAGTACTTC